The entry below gives a single T cell receptor beta chain sequence along with its context. CDR1 is SGHDT and CDR2 is YYEEEE in the germline V gene. J lost 3 bases, V lost 0 bases, and 12 bases had no gene match. This CDR3 is 18 amino acids long. This sample was taken from a study of radiation and T cells in renal cell carcinoma. As to time point: blood 2 weeks post-SBRT. Treatment: 15 Gy SBRT to primary tumor, nephrectomy 4 weeks later. Clear cell pathology was present in this patient's renal cell carcinoma. This table comes from immunoSEQ multiplex PCR, and its TCRdb copy is limited to in-frame clones, with some not included. The table includes some 70,000 clones, about four fifths detected once.

The receptor was derived from a man aged 60 to 75 with renal cell carcinoma. This chain uses TRBV5-6 with TRBJ2-1; 7 nucleotides agree with TRBD1. The sample was blood, taken from a patient whose treatment included radiotherapy and nephrectomy. DNA for the CDR3: TGTGCCAGCAGCTTGGCGGGACAGCGAGGTTCAATCTACAATGAGCAGTTCTTC. Its protein is CASSLAGQRGSIYNEQFF.